This T cell receptor beta chain was profiled in a study of T cells after yellow fever vaccination. Study-wide points: The booster saw the reappearance of most primary-vaccination clones (roughly 97% CD4, around 88% CD8). FACS-sorted repertoires might harbor abundant contaminating clonotypes from the bulk population. A limited proportion of clonotypes was detected within both the CD4 and CD8 compartments.

The germline gives CDR1 SGHRS, CDR2 YFSETQ. This CDR3 spans 14 amino acids. Trimming removed 3 bases at V and 2 bases at J, with 9 bases between. TCR cDNA, made by 5'RACE template switching, carried an added universal primer site and UMIs. TCRdb re-analysed the 5' RACE reads in MiXCR, keeping a single row per CDR3 protein. Among approximately 550,000 distinct CDR3 sequences listed, roughly a fifth were seen once. This clonotype came up many times. As yet, its antigen is unknown. The receptor's source is a man aged 25 to 40 who received the YFV17D yellow fever vaccine. This chain connects TRBV5-1 to TRBJ1-5, with D unresolved. The sequenced sample was PBMCs, obtained 15 days after the yellow fever booster vaccination. The CDR3 region has the DNA TGCGCCAGCAGCTCGGTACCGGGCAATCAGCCCCAGCATTTT. Its translation is CASSSVPGNQPQHF.